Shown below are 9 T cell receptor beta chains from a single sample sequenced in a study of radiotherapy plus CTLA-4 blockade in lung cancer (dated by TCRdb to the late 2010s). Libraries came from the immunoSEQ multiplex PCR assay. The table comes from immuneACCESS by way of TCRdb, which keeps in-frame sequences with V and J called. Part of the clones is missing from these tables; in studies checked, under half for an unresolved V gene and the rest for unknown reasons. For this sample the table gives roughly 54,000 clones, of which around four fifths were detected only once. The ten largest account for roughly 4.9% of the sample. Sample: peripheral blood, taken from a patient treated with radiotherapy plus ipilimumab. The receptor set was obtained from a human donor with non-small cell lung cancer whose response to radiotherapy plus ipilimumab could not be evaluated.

CDR3 loop: CSAGQGADGYTF. The CDR3 nucleotides are TGCAGCGCCGGACAGGGGGCGGATGGCTACACCTTC. The chain joins TRBV29-1 to TRBJ1-2; 11 nucleotides agree with TRBD1. J was trimmed by 6 bases and V by 7 bases; bases with no gene match: 4. CDR1 and CDR2 from the germline V gene are SQVTM and ANQGSEA. The CDR3 spans 12 residues.

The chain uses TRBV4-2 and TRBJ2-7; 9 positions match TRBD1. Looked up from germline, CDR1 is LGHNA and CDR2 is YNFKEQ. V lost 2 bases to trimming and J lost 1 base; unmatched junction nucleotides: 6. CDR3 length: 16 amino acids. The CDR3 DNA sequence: TGTGCCAGCAGCCAATCCGGGACAGGGATGTCCTACGAGCAGTACTTC. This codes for CASSQSGTGMSYEQYF.

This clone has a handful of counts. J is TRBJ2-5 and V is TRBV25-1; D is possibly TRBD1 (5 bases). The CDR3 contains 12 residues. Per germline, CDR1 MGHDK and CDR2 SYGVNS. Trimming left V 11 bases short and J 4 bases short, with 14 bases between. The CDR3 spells CAAAGNLETQYF. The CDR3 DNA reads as TGTGCCGCAGCAGGGAACTTAGAGACCCAGTACTTC.

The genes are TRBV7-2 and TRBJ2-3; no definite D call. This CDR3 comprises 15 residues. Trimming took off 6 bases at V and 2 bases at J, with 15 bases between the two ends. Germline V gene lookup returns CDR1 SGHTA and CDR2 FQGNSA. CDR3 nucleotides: TGTGCCAGCAGTTTGTCTTCAGGTCTCACAGATACGCAGTATTTT. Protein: CASSLSSGLTDTQYF.

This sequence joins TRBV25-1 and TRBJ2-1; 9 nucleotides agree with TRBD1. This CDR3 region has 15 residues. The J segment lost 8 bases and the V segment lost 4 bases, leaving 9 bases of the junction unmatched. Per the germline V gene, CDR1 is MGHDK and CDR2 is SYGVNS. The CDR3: CASSVGTGSVDEQFF. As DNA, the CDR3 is TGTGCCAGCAGTGTGGGGACAGGGAGTGTCGATGAGCAGTTCTTC.

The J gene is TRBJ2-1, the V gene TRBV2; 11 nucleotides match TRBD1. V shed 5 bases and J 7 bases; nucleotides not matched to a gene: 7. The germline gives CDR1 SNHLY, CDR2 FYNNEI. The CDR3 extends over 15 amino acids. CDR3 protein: CASSLGQGARNEQFF. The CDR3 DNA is TGTGCCAGCAGTCTAGGACAGGGGGCGAGGAATGAGCAGTTCTTC.

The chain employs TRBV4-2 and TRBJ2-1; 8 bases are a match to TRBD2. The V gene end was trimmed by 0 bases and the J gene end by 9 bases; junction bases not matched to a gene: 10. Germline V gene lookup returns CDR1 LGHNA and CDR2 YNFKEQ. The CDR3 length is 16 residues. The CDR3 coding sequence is TGTGCCAGCAGCCAAGATAATAGCGGGAAGGGGGGTGAGCAGTTCTTC. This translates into CASSQDNSGKGGEQFF.

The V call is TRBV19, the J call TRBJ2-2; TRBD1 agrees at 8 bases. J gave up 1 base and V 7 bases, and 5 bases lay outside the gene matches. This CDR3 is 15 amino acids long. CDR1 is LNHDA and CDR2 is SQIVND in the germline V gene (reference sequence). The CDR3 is CASITGTGNTGELFF. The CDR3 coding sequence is TGTGCCAGTATTACCGGGACAGGGAACACCGGGGAGCTGTTTTTT. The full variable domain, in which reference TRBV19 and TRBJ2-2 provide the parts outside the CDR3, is DGGITQSPKYLFRKEGQNVTLSCEQNLNHDAMYWYRQDPGQGLRLIYYSQIVNDFQKGDIAEGYSVSREKKESFPLTVTSAQKNPTAFYLCASITGTGNTGELFFGEGSRLTVL.

The CDR3 DNA reads as TGTGCCAGCAGTTACTCGTTGGCGGGACCGAACACTGAAGCTTTCTTT. Its protein is CASSYSLAGPNTEAFF. The chain has TRBV6-5 and TRBJ1-1; D is possibly TRBD1 (5 bases). CDR3 length: 16 amino acids. The V end lost 0 bases, the J end lost 1 base, and 12 bases lay between the germline ends. Germline values: CDR1 MNHEY, CDR2 SVGAGI.